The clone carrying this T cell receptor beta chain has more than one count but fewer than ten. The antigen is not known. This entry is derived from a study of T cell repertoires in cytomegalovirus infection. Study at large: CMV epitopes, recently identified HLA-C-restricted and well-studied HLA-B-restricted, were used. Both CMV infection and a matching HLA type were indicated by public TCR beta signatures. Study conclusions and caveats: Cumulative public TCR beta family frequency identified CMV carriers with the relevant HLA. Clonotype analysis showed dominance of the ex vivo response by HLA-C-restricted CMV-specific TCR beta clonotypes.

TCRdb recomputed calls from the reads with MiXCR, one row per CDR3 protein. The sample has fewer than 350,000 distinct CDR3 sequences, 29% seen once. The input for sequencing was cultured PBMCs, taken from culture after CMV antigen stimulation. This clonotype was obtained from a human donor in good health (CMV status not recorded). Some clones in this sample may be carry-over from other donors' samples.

In DNA, the CDR3 is TGCAGTGCTAGGTCTCCGACAGGGGAGGGAACTGAAGCTTTCTTT. Translating gives CSARSPTGEGTEAFF. The chain recombines TRBV20-1 with TRBJ1-1; 8 positions agree with TRBD1. With 3 bases clipped from V and 5 bases from J, the junction kept 11 bases outside the gene matches. Germline CDR1 DFQATT, CDR2 SNEGSKA (reference sequence). The CDR3 is 15 amino acids.